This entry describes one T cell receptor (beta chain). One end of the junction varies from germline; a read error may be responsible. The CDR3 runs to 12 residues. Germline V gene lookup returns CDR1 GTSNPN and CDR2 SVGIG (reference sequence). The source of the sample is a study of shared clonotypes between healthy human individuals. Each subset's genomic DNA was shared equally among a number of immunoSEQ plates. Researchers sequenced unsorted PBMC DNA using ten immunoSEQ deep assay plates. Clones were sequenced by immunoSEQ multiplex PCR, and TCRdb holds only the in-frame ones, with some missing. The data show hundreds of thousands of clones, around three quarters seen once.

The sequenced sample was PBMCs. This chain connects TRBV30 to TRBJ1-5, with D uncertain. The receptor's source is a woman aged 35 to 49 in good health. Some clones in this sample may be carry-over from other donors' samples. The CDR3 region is CAWSHSDQPQHF. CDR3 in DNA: TGTGCCTGGAGTCATAGCGATCAGCCCCAGCATTTT. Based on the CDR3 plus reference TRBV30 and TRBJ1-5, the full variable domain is SQTIHQWPATLVQPVGSPLSLECTVEGTSNPNLYWYRQAAGRGLQLLFYSVGIGQISSEVPQNLSASRPQDRQFILSSKKLLLSDSGFYLCAWSHSDQPQHFGDGTRLSIL.